The clone carrying this T cell receptor (beta chain) was counted only a few times. Repertoires were generated with immunoSEQ multiplex PCR, while TCRdb's copy carries only in-frame clones and drops some. The sample carries 250,000 to 300,000 clones, around 90% recorded once. This sample was taken from a study of blood T cell repertoires in COVID-19. At the level of the study: Acute and convalescent COVID-19 samples came from the United States, Italy and Spain. Nucleic acid was either cDNA or gDNA, and it came from T cells, B-cell-depleted T cells, or PBMCs.

The clonotype comes from a woman aged 30 to 39 with acute or convalescent COVID-19. The sequencing input was peripheral blood.

CDR3 sequence: CSVGGNGGYTF. For the CDR3, the DNA is TGCAGCGTAGGGGGCAATGGAGGCTACACCTTC. The V and J genes are TRBV29-1 and TRBJ1-2; 7 positions agree with TRBD1. J gave up 8 bases and V 6 bases, and 6 bases lay outside the gene matches. The V gene's germline CDR1 is SQVTM and CDR2 ANQGSEA. The CDR3 is 11 residues long.